This T cell receptor (beta chain) is from a study of GPR56 and killer-like receptors on CD4 memory cells (dated by TCRdb to 2018 to 2020). Background on the whole study: According to the study's proposal, human CD4+ memory T-cell differentiation and cytokine production potential are marked by the progressive acquisition of KLRB1, KLRG1, GPR56 and then KLRF1. Healthy blood donors in the study were described as age-matched to the liver disease patients, whose median age was about 68 years. Study-wide conclusions, independent of this receptor: Rather than full repertoires, the diversity and similarity analyses used only the 100 most expanded clones in each population. Overlap of TCR repertoires was especially pronounced between late populations 4 and 5, and partly extended to population 3. Low clonal frequency was observed in the marker-negative population, and a progressive increase in clonal frequency, with a corresponding decrease in TCRbeta diversity, was observed along the proposed pathway. The clones that dominated late populations 4 and 5 were also present in early populations 1 and 2, and the authors interpreted this finding as evidence for linear differentiation.

The run used an Illumina HiSeq 2500. To build sequencing libraries, a previously published PCR protocol was used to amplify the recombined TCRbeta locus. The paper's processing steps were these. Any read whose average quality score fell below 30 was discarded, and IMSEQ was used to process the reads that remained. Each clonotype was defined by Vbeta gene, Jbeta gene and CDR3 amino acid sequence. The Morisita-Horn index, computed on the top 100 expanded clones, was used to measure repertoire overlap between populations. Renyi diversity profiles, calculated on the top 100 expanded clones, were used to assess clonal diversity. Reads reprocessed by TCRdb are summarized as one entry per CDR3 protein sequence, and DNA is absent. What appears here as the V and J calls and clone size reflects TCRdb's work, not the paper's. The sample table records under 1,500 distinct CDR3 sequences. The ten top clones hold around an eighth of the sample.

Frequency classes this clonotype as medium-sized (0.01 to 0.1%); no count is given. Its antigen is still unknown. Before TCRbeta sequencing, fluorescence-activated cell sorting was used to enrich five KLR/GPR56-defined CD4+ populations. To test a linear memory differentiation pathway, TCRbeta repertoires were sequenced from five CD4+ T-cell subsets defined by expression of KLRB1, KLRG1, GPR56 and KLRF1. TCR-sequenced cells came from peripheral blood of healthy control individuals, reported as five donors in the TCRbeta analysis figure. Heparinized peripheral blood was collected and all samples were processed within one hour of retrieval. Blood was diluted 1:2 in PBS, and peripheral blood mononuclear cells were then isolated from the diluted blood at room temperature by Biocoll density gradient centrifugation. Before flow sorting, freshly isolated PBMCs underwent magnetic sorting with anti-CD4 MicroBeads to enrich CD4+ T cells. A BD FACSAria II was used to sort CD4+ T cells, enriched from the PBMCs of healthy donors, according to marker expression. Surface staining used anti-KLRB1 clone 191B8, anti-KLRF1 clone 4A4.D10 and anti-KLRG1 clone REA261 antibodies from Miltenyi Biotec.

Taken from the germline V gene (reference sequence), the CDR1 and CDR2 loops are GTSNPN and SVGIG. From its cysteine to its phenylalanine, the CDR3 spans 12 amino acids. The nucleotide record is missing. The chain joins TRBV30 to TRBJ2-7; the TCRdb D gene call, TRBD1, has no DNA to confirm it. What was sequenced was memory CD4+ T cells from blood. This clonotype originated in a human donor in good health. This receptor carries the CDR3 CAWSPTGVEQYF.